This entry is about one T cell receptor beta chain. This sample was taken from a study of blood T cell repertoires in COVID-19. About the study: Samples taken during acute and convalescent COVID-19 were collected in the United States, Italy and Spain. The cDNA or gDNA used as material had been derived from T cells, B-cell-depleted T cells, or PBMCs.

In the original processing: Reference gene primer amplification in the assay estimated nucleated cell counts. Method: immunoSEQ multiplex PCR; TCRdb's copy keeps in-frame clones and lacks some. Clone size and the V and J calls come from that table; the DNA yielded D and trimming. The sample lists 95,000 to 100,000 clones, about nine tenths occurring once. The CDR3 totals 15 residues. Trimming cost V 5 bases and J 2 bases, with 16 bases left between them. From germline, CDR1 is LNHDA and CDR2 SQIVND (reference sequence). The sample comprised peripheral blood. This chain uses TRBV19 with TRBJ2-7, with D unclear. This sequence was found in a man aged 45-60 years with acute or convalescent COVID-19. CDR3 sequence: CASSAPTHTPYEQYF. In nucleotides, the CDR3 is TGTGCCAGTAGTGCCCCGACACACACCCCCTACGAGCAGTACTTC.